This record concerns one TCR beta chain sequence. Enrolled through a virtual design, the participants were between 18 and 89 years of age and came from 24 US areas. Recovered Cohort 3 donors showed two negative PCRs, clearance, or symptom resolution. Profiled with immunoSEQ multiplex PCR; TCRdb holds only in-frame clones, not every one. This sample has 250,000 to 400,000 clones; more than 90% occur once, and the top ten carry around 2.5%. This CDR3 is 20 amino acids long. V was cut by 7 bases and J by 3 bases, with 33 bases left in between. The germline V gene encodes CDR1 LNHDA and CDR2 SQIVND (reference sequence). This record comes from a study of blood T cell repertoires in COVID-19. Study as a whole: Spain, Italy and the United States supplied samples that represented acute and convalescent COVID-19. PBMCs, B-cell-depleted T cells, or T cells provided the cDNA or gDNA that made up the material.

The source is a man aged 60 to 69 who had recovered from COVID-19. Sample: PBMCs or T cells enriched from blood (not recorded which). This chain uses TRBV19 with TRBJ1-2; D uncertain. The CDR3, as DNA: TGTGCCAGTACCGCAAGGCTTGGGTCGGCAATTTTACTCACAGACTATGGCTACACCTTC. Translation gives CASTARLGSAILLTDYGYTF.